Below, one TCR beta chain is given with its context. Its antigen is not identified. This specimen comes from a study of cytomegalovirus exposure and HLA in healthy donors. Trimming shortened V by 5 bases and J by 1 base, and 15 bases separated the two germline ends. Germline values: CDR1 SGHTA, CDR2 FQGNSA. The CDR3 is made up of 15 amino acids. It was with 60 Vbeta and 13 Jbeta primers that the PCR ran. TCRdb keeps only in-frame clones here, not all; method: immunoSEQ multiplex PCR. The sample has about 140,000 clones; around 80% are singletons. General study findings and limits: Many donors carried some public TCRs, although rarity characterized most TCR sequences.

V gene TRBV7-2 combines with J gene TRBJ2-7, with D tentatively TRBD1 (6 bases). Sample: PBMCs. The receptor was derived from a man in his forties in good health and CMV-seropositive. The CDR3 is CASSPRDTFSYEQYF. The CDR3 DNA sequence: TGTGCCAGCAGCCCCCGGGACACCTTTTCCTACGAGCAGTACTTC.